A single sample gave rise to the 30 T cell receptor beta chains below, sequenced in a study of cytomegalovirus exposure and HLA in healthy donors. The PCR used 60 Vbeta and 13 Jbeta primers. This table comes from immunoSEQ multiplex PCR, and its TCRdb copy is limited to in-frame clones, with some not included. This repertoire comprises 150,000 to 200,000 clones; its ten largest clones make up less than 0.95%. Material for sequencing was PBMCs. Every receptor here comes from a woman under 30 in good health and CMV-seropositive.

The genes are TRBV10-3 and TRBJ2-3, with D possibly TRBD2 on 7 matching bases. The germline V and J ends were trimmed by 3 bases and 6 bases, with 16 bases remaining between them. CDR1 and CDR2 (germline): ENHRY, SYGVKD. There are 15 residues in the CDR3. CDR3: CAISDGGGSMDTQYF. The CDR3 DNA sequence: TGTGCCATCAGTGACGGGGGCGGGAGTATGGATACGCAGTATTTT.

CDR3 in amino acids: CASSRTDYGYTF. The CDR3 nucleotides are TGTGCCAGCAGCCGGACAGACTATGGCTACACCTTC. V is TRBV5-4 and J is TRBJ1-2; a possible D gene is TRBD1 (6 bases). Germline CDR1 reads SGHNT; CDR2 reads YYREEE (reference sequence). The ends were cut back, 4 bases at V and 3 bases at J, with 7 bases in the middle. This CDR3 is built from 12 residues.

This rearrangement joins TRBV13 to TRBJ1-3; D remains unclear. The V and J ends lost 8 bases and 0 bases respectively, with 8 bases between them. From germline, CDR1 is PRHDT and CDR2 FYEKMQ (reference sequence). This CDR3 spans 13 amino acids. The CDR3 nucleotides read TGTGCCAGCGCGGTTGGCTCTGGAAACACCATATATTTT. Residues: CASAVGSGNTIYF.

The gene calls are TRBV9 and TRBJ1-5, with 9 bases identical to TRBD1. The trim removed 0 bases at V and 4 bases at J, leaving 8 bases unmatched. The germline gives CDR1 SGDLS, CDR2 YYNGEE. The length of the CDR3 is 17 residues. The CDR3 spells CASSVVGDRVGNQPQHF. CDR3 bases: TGTGCCAGCAGCGTAGTTGGGGACAGGGTAGGGAATCAGCCCCAGCATTTT.

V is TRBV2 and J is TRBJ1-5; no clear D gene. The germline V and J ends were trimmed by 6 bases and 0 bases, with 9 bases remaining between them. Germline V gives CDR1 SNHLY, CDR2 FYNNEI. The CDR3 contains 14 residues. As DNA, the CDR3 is TGTGCCAGCAGCAACATTGATAGCAATCAGCCCCAGCATTTT. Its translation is CASSNIDSNQPQHF.

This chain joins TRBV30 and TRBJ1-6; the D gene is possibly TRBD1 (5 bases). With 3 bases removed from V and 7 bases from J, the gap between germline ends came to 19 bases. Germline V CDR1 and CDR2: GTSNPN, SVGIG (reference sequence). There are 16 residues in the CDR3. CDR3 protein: CAWSTPGAGQNSPLHF. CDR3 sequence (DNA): TGTGCCTGGAGCACACCTGGGGCAGGGCAGAATTCACCCCTCCACTTT.

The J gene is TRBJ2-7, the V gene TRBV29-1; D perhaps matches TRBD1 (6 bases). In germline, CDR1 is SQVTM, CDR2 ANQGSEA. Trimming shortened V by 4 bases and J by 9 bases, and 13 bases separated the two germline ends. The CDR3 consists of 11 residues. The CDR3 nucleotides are TGCAGCGTTGGACACAAGACAGGGCAGTACTTC. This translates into CSVGHKTGQYF.

The CDR3 region has the DNA TGTGCCAGCAGTCCTACAGGAATCTCCTACGAGCAGTACTTC. Amino acid sequence: CASSPTGISYEQYF. The V call is TRBV2, the J call TRBJ2-7; possibly TRBD1 for D (5 bases). V was cut by 5 bases and J by 0 bases, with 11 bases left in between. The CDR3 is 14 amino acids. Looked up from germline, CDR1 is SNHLY and CDR2 is FYNNEI.

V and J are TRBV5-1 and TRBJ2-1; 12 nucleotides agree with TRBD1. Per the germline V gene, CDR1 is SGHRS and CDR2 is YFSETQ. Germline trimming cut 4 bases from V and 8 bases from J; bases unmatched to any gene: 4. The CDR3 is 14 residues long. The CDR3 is CASSGGQGADEQFF. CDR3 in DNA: TGCGCCAGCAGCGGGGGACAGGGGGCGGATGAGCAGTTCTTC.

For the CDR3, the DNA is TGTGCTAGTGGTTTGGCGAGACAGGCGATCGAGGGCAATGAGCAGTTCTTC. As protein: CASGLARQAIEGNEQFF. The chain combines TRBV12-5 with TRBJ2-1, with a possible D match to TRBD1 (6 bases). This CDR3 contains 17 residues. CDR1 and CDR2 from the germline V gene are LGHNT and FRNRAP. Trimming removed 1 base at V and 6 bases at J, with 19 bases between.

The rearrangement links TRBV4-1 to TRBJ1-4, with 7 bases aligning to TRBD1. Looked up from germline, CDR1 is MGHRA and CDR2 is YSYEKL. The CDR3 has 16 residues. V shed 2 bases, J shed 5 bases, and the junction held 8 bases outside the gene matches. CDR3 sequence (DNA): TGCGCCAGCAGCCAACGACTAGGACAGGAAAATGAAAAACTGTTTTTT. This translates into CASSQRLGQENEKLFF.

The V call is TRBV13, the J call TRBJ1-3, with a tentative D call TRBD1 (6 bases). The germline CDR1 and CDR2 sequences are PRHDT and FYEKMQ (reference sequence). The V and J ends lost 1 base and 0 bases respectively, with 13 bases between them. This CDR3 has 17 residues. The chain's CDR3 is CASSLVDRRSSGNTIYF. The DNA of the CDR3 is TGTGCCAGCAGCTTAGTGGACAGACGGAGCTCTGGAAACACCATATATTTT.

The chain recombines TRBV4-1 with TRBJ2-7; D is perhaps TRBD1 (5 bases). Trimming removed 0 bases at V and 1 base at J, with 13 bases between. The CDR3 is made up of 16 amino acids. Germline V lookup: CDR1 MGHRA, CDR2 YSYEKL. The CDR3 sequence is CASSQDLVGLSYEQYF. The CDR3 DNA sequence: TGCGCCAGCAGCCAAGATTTGGTGGGGCTGTCCTACGAGCAGTACTTC.

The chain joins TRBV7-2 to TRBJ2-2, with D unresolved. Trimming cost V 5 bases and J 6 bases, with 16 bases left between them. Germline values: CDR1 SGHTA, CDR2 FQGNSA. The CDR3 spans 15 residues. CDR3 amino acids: CASSESVSPSGELFF. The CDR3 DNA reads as TGTGCCAGCAGCGAGAGCGTTAGCCCCTCCGGGGAGCTGTTTTTT.

CDR3 sequence reads: CASSPLAGGQDTQYF. In DNA form, the CDR3 reads TGTGCCAGCAGTCCTCTAGCGGGGGGGCAAGATACGCAGTATTTT. V is TRBV27 and J is TRBJ2-3, with 12 bases lining up with TRBD2. This CDR3 region has 15 residues. V shed 5 bases and J 5 bases; nucleotides not matched to a gene: 5. Germline CDR1 reads MNHEY; CDR2 reads SMNVEV (reference sequence).

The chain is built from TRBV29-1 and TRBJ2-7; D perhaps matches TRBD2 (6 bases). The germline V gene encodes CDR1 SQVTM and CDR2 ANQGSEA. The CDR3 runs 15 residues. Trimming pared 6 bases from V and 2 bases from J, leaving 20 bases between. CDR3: CSVATGGAEAYEQYF. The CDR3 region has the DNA TGCAGCGTCGCTACGGGCGGGGCCGAGGCCTACGAGCAGTACTTC.

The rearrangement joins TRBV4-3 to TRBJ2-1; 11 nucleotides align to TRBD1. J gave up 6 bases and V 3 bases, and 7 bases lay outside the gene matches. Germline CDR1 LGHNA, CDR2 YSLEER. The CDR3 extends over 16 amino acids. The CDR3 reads CASSHTPGTGGNEQFF. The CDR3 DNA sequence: TGCGCCAGCAGCCACACCCCCGGGACAGGGGGCAATGAGCAGTTCTTC.

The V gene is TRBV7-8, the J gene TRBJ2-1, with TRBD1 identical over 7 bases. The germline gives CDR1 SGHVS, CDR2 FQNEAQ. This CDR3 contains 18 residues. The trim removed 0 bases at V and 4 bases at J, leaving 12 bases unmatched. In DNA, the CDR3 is TGTGCCAGCAGCTTAGCGGGGAGAAACAGGGGTCCGTACAATGAGCAGTTCTTC. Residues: CASSLAGRNRGPYNEQFF.

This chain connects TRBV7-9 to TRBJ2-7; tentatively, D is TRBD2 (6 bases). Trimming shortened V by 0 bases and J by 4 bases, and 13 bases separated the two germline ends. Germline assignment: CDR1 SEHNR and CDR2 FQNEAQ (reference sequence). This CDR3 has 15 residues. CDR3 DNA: TGTGCCAGCAGCTTAGCGGAGGGGATACCGTACGAGCAGTACTTC. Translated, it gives CASSLAEGIPYEQYF. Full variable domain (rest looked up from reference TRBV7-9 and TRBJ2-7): DTGVSQNPRHKITKRGQNVTFRCDPISEHNRLYWYRQTLGQGPEFLTYFQNEAQLEKSRLLSDRFSAERPKGSFSTLEIQRTEQGDSAMYLCASSLAEGIPYEQYFGPGTRLTVT.

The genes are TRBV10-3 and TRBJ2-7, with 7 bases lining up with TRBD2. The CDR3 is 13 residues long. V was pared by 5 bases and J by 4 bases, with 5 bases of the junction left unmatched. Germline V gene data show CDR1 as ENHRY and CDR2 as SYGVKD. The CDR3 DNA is TGTGCCATCAGTCCTAGCGGCCGTTACGAGCAGTACTTC. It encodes CAISPSGRYEQYF.

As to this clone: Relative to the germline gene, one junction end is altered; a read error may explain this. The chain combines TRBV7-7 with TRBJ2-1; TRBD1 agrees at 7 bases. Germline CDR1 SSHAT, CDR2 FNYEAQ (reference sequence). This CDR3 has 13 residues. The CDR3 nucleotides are TGTGCTAGCAGCCCGGGACAGAACAATGAGCAGTTCTTC. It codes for CASSPGQNNEQFF.

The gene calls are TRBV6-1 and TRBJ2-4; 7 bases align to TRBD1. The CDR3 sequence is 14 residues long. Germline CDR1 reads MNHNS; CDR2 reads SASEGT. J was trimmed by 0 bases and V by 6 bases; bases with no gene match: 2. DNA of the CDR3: TGTGCCAGCAGGACAGGGTCAGCCAAAAACATTCAGTACTTC. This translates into CASRTGSAKNIQYF.

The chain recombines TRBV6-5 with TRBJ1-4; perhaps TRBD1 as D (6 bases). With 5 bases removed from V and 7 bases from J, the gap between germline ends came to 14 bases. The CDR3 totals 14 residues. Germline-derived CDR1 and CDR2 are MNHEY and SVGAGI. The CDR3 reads CASSQGGGVEKLFF. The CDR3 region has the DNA TGTGCCAGCAGTCAGGGAGGGGGAGTTGAAAAACTGTTTTTT.

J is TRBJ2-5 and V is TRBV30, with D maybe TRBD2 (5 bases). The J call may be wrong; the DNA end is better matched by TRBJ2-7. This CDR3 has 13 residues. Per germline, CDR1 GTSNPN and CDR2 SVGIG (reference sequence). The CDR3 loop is CAWSVRLGGEQYF. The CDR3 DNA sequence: TGTGCCTGGAGTGTACGGCTAGGAGGCGAGCAGTACTTC.

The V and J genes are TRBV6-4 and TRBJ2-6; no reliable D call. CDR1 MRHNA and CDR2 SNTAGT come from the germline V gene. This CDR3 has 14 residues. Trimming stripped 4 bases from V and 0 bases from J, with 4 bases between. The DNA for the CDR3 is TGTGCCAGCAGTGCTTCCTCTGGGGCCAACGTCCTGACTTTC. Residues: CASSASSGANVLTF.

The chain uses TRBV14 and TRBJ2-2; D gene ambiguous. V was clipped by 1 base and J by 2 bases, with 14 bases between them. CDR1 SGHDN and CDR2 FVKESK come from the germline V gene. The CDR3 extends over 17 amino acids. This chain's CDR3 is CASSQASFRLNTGELFF. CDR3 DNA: TGTGCCAGCAGCCAAGCATCTTTTAGATTAAACACCGGGGAGCTGTTTTTT.

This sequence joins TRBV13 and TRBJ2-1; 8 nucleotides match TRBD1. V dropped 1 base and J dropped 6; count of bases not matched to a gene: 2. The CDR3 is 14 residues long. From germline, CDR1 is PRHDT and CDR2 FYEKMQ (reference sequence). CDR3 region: CASSLVGQGNEQFF. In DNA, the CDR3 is TGTGCCAGCAGCTTAGTTGGACAGGGCAATGAGCAGTTCTTC.

CDR3 coding DNA: TGTGCCACCAGCCTCAGGGGGAATGGCTACACCTTC. Translation gives CATSLRGNGYTF. The rearrangement joins TRBV6-5 to TRBJ1-2; 7 bases are a match to TRBD1. With 10 bases clipped from V and 6 bases from J, the junction kept 8 bases outside the gene matches. This CDR3 has 12 amino acids. CDR1 is MNHEY, CDR2 SVGAGI, per germline.

The CDR3 DNA sequence: TGCGCCAGCAGCCGTTTTGGGACAGGGGTTTCCTACGAGCAGTACTTC. This sequence encodes CASSRFGTGVSYEQYF. The V call is TRBV4-1, the J call TRBJ2-7; 10 bases map to TRBD1. With 4 bases clipped from V and 1 base from J, the junction kept 7 bases outside the gene matches. The CDR3 contains 16 residues. Germline CDR1 and CDR2: MGHRA and YSYEKL.

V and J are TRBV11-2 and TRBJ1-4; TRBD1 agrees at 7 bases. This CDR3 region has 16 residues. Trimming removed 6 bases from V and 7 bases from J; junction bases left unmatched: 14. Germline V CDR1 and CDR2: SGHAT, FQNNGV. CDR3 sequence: CASRDPGTVEGEKLFF. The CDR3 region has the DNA TGTGCCAGCAGGGATCCCGGGACAGTTGAGGGTGAAAAACTGTTTTTT.